Presented here are 16 T cell receptor beta chains from one specimen sequenced in a study of molecular identifiers for immune sequencing clone quantification. TCRdb re-derived calls from the PCR reads in MiXCR, one entry per CDR3 protein. The table lists just under 650,000 distinct CDR3 sequences, about 20% of them singletons. Source material: naive CD8+ T cells from blood, with Jurkat cell RNA spiked in. Sample subset: FACS-sorted CD8+CD4-CCR7+CD45RA+ naive T cells. These receptors were collected from a human donor in good health. Some libraries in this study had Jurkat cell RNA spiked in.

Note on this clonotype: A much larger clone lies a single base off, so this may be a read error. This chain connects TRBV7-6 to TRBJ2-1, with 10 bases matching TRBD2. CDR3 length equals 16 residues. CDR1 is SGHVS and CDR2 is FNYEAQ in the germline V gene. The CDR3 sequence: CASNLVEREGPNEQFF. The CDR3 nucleotides read TGTGCCAGCAACTTAGTCGAGCGGGAGGGCCCCAATGAGCAGTTCTTC.

The chain is built from TRBV6-2 or TRBV6-3 and TRBJ1-6; TRBD1 matches at 7 bases. V lost 6 bases to trimming and J lost 10 bases; unmatched junction nucleotides: 9. The germline gives CDR1 MNHEY, CDR2 SVGEGT. The CDR3 is 14 amino acids. The CDR3 DNA reads TGTGCCAGCAGGTTGACAGGGTTGAGGTCACCCCTCCACTTT. This translates into CASRLTGLRSPLHF.

In regard to this clonotype: Just one base apart from a much larger clone, this may be a read error. The chain joins TRBV27 to TRBJ1-5, with 12 bases that match TRBD1. The germline V gene encodes CDR1 MNHEY and CDR2 SMNVEV (reference sequence). CDR3 size: 18 residues. The J segment lost 3 bases and the V segment lost 2 bases, leaving 8 bases of the junction unmatched. The CDR3 loop is CASSLMGQGAFDNQPQHF. As DNA, the CDR3 is TGTGCCAGCAGTTTAATGGGACAGGGGGCATTTGACAATCAGCCCCAGCATTTT.

This clonotype was counted at least ten times. The genes are TRBV28 and TRBJ1-1, with TRBD1 matching 9 bases. V lost 5 bases, J lost 0 bases, and 13 bases stayed unmatched. Germline CDR1 is MDHEN and CDR2 is SYDVKM. The CDR3 extends over 18 amino acids. CDR3 sequence (DNA): TGTGCCAGCAGTCCTTCGCCGGGACAGGGTTTCATGAACACTGAAGCTTTCTTT. Amino acid sequence: CASSPSPGQGFMNTEAFF.

This clonotype has a count of ten or more. The genes are TRBV2 and TRBJ1-5, with 10 bases that match TRBD1. This CDR3 spans 15 amino acids. Trimming removed 6 bases from V and 7 bases from J; junction bases left unmatched: 9. CDR1 SNHLY and CDR2 FYNNEI come from the germline V gene. The CDR3 DNA reads as TGTGCCAGCAGGGCCGGGACAGGGGTTCGGCAGCCCCAGCATTTT. Its translation: CASRAGTGVRQPQHF. Full variable domain (remainder filled in from reference TRBV2 and TRBJ1-5): EPEVTQTPSHQVTQMGQEVILRCVPISNHLYFYWYRQILGQKVEFLVSFYNNEISEKSEIFDDQFSVERPDGSNFTLKIRSTKLEDSAMYFCASRAGTGVRQPQHFGDGTRLSIL.

In this sample, this clonotype turned up a few times. Just one base apart from a much larger clone, this may be a read error. A read error is likely, as this CDR3 ends without the conserved phenylalanine or tryptophan. The chain carries TRBV19 and TRBJ2-2; D ambiguous. Trimming took off 0 bases at V and 7 bases at J, with 3 bases between the two ends. This CDR3 has 12 residues. Per the germline V gene, CDR1 is LNHDA and CDR2 is SQIVND (reference sequence). The CDR3 bases are TGTGCCAGTAGTATAGATCGCGGGGAGCTGTTTTTA. It specifies CASSIDRGELFL.

This clonotype was recorded only once. A read error may explain this, as a much larger clone is one base away. The chain recombines TRBV4-1 with TRBJ1-1, with D possibly TRBD1 on 5 matching bases. Trimming cost V 0 bases and J 11 bases, with 16 bases left between them. Germline V CDR1 and CDR2: MGHRA, YSYEKL. The CDR3 extends over 14 amino acids. The CDR3 spells CASSQDLRGSVAFF. The CDR3 DNA sequence: TGCGCCAGCAGCCAAGATTTGCGGGGGAGTGTGGCTTTCTTT.

This clonotype was seen ten or more times. The chain links TRBV19 to TRBJ2-4, with a tentative D call TRBD2 (5 bases). The V gene's germline CDR1 is LNHDA and CDR2 SQIVND (reference sequence). The CDR3 consists of 13 residues. V lost 0 bases and J lost 5, with 5 bases in between. The CDR3 loop reads CASSIEEENIQYF. Here the CDR3 DNA reads TGTGCCAGTAGTATAGAGGAGGAAAACATTCAGTACTTC.

This clonotype showed up many times. The chain recombines TRBV4-1 with TRBJ1-1; D is unresolved. V lost 1 base and J 2 bases, leaving 11 bases between the germline ends. In germline, CDR1 is MGHRA, CDR2 YSYEKL. The CDR3 is 15 residues long. The CDR3 is CASSQVTQLNTEAFF. CDR3 in DNA: TGCGCCAGCAGCCAAGTTACACAATTAAACACTGAAGCTTTCTTT.

About this clonotype: A clone one base away is much larger, so this may be a read error. The rearrangement joins TRBV7-9 to TRBJ2-7, with D perhaps TRBD2 (5 bases). Trimming left V 3 bases short and J 8 bases short, with 17 bases between. The V gene's germline CDR1 is SEHNR and CDR2 FQNEAQ (reference sequence). The CDR3 consists of 14 residues. The CDR3 sequence: CASSFGVREYKQYF. DNA of the CDR3: TGTGCCAGCAGCTTTGGTGTGAGGGAATACAAGCAGTACTTC.

This clonotype was recorded at least ten times. The gene calls are TRBV6-6 and TRBJ2-5, with TRBD2 as a possible D gene (6 bases). Germline CDR1 MNHNY, CDR2 SVGAGI (reference sequence). Trimming took 0 bases from V and 1 from J, leaving 18 bases between them. This CDR3 region has 18 residues. CDR3 in DNA: TGTGCCAGCAGTTACTCGGGGGGAACGATCCCCACCCAAGAGACCCAGTACTTC. Residues: CASSYSGGTIPTQETQYF.

There are a few counts of this clonotype. V and J are TRBV9 and TRBJ2-7; D possibly uses TRBD1 or TRBD2 (5 bases each). CDR1 SGDLS and CDR2 YYNGEE come from the germline V gene. The length of the CDR3 is 14 residues. V gave up 0 bases and J gave up 2 bases, with 9 bases separating them. The CDR3 loop is CASSVAPGPYEQYF. CDR3 coding DNA: TGTGCCAGCAGCGTAGCTCCGGGACCCTACGAGCAGTACTTC.

The chain links TRBV15 to TRBJ1-4; D gene uncertain. Germline V gene sequence: CDR1 LNHNV, CDR2 YYDKDF (reference sequence). V was clipped by 0 bases and J by 8 bases, with 13 bases between them. The CDR3 is made up of 15 amino acids. As DNA, the CDR3 is TGTGCCACCAGCAGAGATATAGGAGGGTGGGAAAAACTGTTTTTT. This sequence encodes CATSRDIGGWEKLFF.

This clonotype was picked up many times. The chain is built from TRBV30 and TRBJ2-7; 10 nucleotides line up with TRBD1. Per germline, CDR1 GTSNPN and CDR2 SVGIG (reference sequence). The CDR3 consists of 13 residues. V dropped 5 bases and J dropped 4; count of bases not matched to a gene: 5. In DNA, the CDR3 is TGTGCCTGGGCCCCGGGACAGGGGTACGAGCAGTACTTC. Translated: CAWAPGQGYEQYF.

This clonotype was seen repeatedly, ten times or more. J is TRBJ2-1 and V is TRBV7-2, with TRBD1 as a possible D gene (5 bases). The germline CDR1 and CDR2 sequences are SGHTA and FQGNSA. There are 14 residues in the CDR3. With 3 bases removed from V and 6 bases from J, the gap between germline ends came to 12 bases. DNA for the CDR3: TGTGCCAGCAGCTTCCTACAGGTGGCCAATGAGCAGTTCTTC. This codes for CASSFLQVANEQFF.

This clonotype occurred a few times. The chain recombines TRBV2 with TRBJ1-3; D perhaps matches TRBD1 (6 bases). Trimming cost V 2 bases and J 0 bases, with 17 bases left between them. This CDR3 is built from 18 residues. CDR1 is SNHLY and CDR2 is FYNNEI in the germline V gene. The DNA for the CDR3 is TGTGCCAGCAGTGAACCCCACCCCGGGGGGCCCTCTGGAAACACCATATATTTT. It encodes CASSEPHPGGPSGNTIYF.